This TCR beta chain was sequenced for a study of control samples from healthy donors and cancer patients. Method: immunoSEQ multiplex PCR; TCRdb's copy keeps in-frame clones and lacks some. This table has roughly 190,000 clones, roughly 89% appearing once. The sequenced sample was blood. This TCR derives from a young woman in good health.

In DNA form, the CDR3 reads TGTGCCAGCAGCTTAGCGGGGAGGGCCGGGGTTATTAGTGAGCAGTTCTTC. This translates into CASSLAGRAGVISEQFF. This chain connects TRBV7-9 to TRBJ2-1, with TRBD2 matching over 7 bases. Per the germline V gene, CDR1 is SEHNR and CDR2 is FQNEAQ (reference sequence). J lost 9 bases, V lost 0 bases, and 14 bases had no gene match. The CDR3 consists of 17 residues.